The 5 T cell receptor beta chains in this list originate from one sample, sequenced in a study of radiotherapy plus CTLA-4 blockade in lung cancer. Produced via immunoSEQ multiplex PCR; TCRdb's table is partial and in-frame only. Among under 110,000 clones listed, more than 70% were seen once. This specimen consisted of peripheral blood, obtained from a patient treated with radiotherapy plus ipilimumab. The receptors here all came from a human donor with non-small cell lung cancer that progressed on radiotherapy plus ipilimumab. Some clones in this sample may be carry-over from other donors' samples.

The chain has TRBV4-1 and TRBJ2-1; D remains ambiguous. V lost 0 bases and J 8 bases, leaving 11 bases between the germline ends. CDR3 length: 14 residues. Germline assignment: CDR1 MGHRA and CDR2 YSYEKL. The CDR3 region is CASSQDKDLDEQFF. The CDR3, as DNA: TGCGCCAGCAGCCAAGATAAGGACCTCGATGAGCAGTTCTTC.

This CDR3 reads CASSERDSNQPQHF. The CDR3 bases are TGTGCCAGCAGTGAAAGGGACAGCAATCAGCCCCAGCATTTT. The V gene is TRBV6-5, the J gene TRBJ1-5; tentative D call: TRBD1 (5 bases). The germline CDR1 and CDR2 sequences are MNHEY and SVGAGI. The CDR3 sequence is 14 residues long. V lost 5 bases and J lost 1, with 9 bases in between.

The rearrangement links TRBV6-6 to TRBJ2-5; D ambiguous. The CDR3 is 14 residues long. Germline V gives CDR1 MNHNY, CDR2 SVGAGI (reference sequence). Trimming cost V 5 bases and J 0 bases, with 10 bases left between them. The CDR3: CASSRDKNQETQYF. The CDR3 coding sequence is TGTGCCAGCAGTCGCGACAAAAACCAAGAGACCCAGTACTTC.

About this clone itself: This specimen includes other DNA sequences encoding the same CDR3. The rearrangement uses TRBV6-5 and TRBJ1-5; no firm D call. The germline V gene encodes CDR1 MNHEY and CDR2 SVGAGI. V was trimmed by 2 bases and J by 0 bases, leaving 2 bases between them. This CDR3 has 13 amino acids. The CDR3 protein is CASSYDSNQPQHF. CDR3 coding DNA: TGTGCCAGCAGTTACGATAGCAATCAGCCCCAGCATTTT.

Concerning this clone itself: The identical CDR3 is also encoded by other nucleotide sequences in the sample. The chain couples TRBV5-1 to TRBJ2-2; TRBD1 agrees at 8 bases. The germline gives CDR1 SGHRS, CDR2 YFSETQ. Trimming at V came to 8 bases and at J to 8 bases, leaving 17 bases not matched to a gene. This CDR3 spans 16 amino acids. The CDR3 DNA follows: TGCGCCAGTCTTCCTCAGGACAGGGAGCGTTCGGGGGAGCTGTTTTTT. As protein: CASLPQDRERSGELFF.